Described below is a single TCR beta chain sequence and its context. The data derive from a study of blood T cell repertoires in COVID-19. For the study at large: The United States, Italy and Spain provided the acute and convalescent COVID-19 samples. PBMCs, B-cell-depleted T cells, or T cells provided the cDNA or gDNA that made up the material.

Trimming took off 3 bases at V and 3 bases at J, with 13 bases between the two ends. Per germline, CDR1 SGHTS and CDR2 YDEGEE. The CDR3 runs 15 residues. TCRdb keeps only in-frame clones here, not all; method: immunoSEQ multiplex PCR. The sample has roughly 340,000 clones; around nine tenths are singletons. The sample comprised peripheral blood. This sequence was found in a woman under 30 who had recovered from COVID-19. The chain has TRBV5-8 and TRBJ1-5; D possibly corresponds to TRBD1 (6 bases). For the CDR3, the DNA is TGTGCCAGCAGCTCTGGGGCAGGGGACAATCAGCCCCAGCATTTT. Amino acids: CASSSGAGDNQPQHF.